This T cell receptor (beta chain) was sequenced in a study of regulatory dendritic cells for organ transplantation. Libraries were prepared by immunoSEQ multiplex PCR; TCRdb keeps only in-frame clonotypes and omits some of them. This repertoire shows over 10,000 clones, about nine tenths found once; its top ten account for around 0.22%. CDR3 length: 14 amino acids. Unmatched junction bases numbered 5, after V lost 6 bases and J lost 2 bases. CDR1 and CDR2 from the germline V gene are MDHEN and SYDVKM. Sorted subsets were CFSE-labeled and cultured less than six days with allogeneic dendritic cells. A remark on this clone: Its specificity is not known.

The sequence came from a human donor in good health. The sequencing input was naive CD8+ T cells from blood cultured with regulatory dendritic cells. Subset described: CD45RA+ naive T cells. This rearrangement joins TRBV28 to TRBJ2-7, with 9 positions matching TRBD2. The DNA for the CDR3 is TGTGCCAGCAGCCTAGCGGGACAGCCCTACGAGCAGTACTTC. This codes for CASSLAGQPYEQYF.